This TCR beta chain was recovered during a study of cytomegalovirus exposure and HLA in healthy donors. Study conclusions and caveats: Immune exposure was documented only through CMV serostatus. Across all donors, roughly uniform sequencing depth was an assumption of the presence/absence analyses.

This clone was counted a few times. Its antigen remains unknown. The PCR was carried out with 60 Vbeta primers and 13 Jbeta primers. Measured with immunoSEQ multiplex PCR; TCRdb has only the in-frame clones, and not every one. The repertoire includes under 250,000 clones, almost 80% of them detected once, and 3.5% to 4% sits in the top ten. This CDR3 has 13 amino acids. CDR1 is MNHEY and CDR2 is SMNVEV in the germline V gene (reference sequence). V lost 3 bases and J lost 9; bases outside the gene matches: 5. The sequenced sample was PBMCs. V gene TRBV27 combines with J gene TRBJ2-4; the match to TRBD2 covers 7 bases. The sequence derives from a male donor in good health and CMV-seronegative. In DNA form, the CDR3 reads TGTGCCAGCAGTTTCGGACTAGGTGGCATTCAGTACTTC. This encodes CASSFGLGGIQYF.